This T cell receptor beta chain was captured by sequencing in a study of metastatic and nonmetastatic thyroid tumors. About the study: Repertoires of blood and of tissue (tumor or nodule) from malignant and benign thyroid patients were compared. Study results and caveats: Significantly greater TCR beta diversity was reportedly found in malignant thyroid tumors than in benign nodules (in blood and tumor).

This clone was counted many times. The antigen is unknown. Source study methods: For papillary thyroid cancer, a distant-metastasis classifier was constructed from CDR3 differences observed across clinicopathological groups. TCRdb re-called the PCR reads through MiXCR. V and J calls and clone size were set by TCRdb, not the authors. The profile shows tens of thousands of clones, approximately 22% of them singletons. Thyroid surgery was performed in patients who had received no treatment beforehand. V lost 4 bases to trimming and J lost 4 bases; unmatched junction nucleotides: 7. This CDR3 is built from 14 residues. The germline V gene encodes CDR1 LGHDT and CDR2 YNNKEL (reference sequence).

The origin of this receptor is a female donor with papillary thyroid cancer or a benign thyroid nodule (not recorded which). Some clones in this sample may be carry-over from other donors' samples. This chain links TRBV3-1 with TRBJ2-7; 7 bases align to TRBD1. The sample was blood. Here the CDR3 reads CASSLGQFTYEQYF. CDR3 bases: TGTGCCAGCAGCCTGGGACAGTTCACTTACGAGCAGTACTTC.